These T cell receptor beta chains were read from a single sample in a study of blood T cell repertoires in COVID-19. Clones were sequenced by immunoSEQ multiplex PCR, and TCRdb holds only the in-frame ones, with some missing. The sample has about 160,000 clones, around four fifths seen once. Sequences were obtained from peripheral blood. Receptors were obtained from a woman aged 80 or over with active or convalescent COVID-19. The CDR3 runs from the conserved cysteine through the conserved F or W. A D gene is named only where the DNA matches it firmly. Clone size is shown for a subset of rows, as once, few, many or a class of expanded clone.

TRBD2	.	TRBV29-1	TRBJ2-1	CSVERGGYNEQFF	TGCAGCGTTGAGCGGGGGGGGTACAATGAGCAGTTCTTC
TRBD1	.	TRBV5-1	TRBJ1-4	CASSRQGDEKLFF	TGCGCCAGCAGTCGGCAGGGGGATGAAAAACTGTTTTTT
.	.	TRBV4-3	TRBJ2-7	CASSQGHSKSYEQYF	TGCGCCAGCAGCCAGGGACACAGTAAATCTTACGAGCAGTACTTC
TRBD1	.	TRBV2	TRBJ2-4	CASTGQETLAKNIQYF	TGTGCCAGCACCGGACAGGAGACCTTAGCCAAAAACATTCAGTACTTC
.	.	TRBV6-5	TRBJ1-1	CASRSGLNTEAFF	TGTGCCAGCAGATCAGGCCTGAACACTGAAGCTTTCTTT
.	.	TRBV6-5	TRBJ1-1	CASRDLPDSWGSAFF	TGTGCCAGCAGGGACCTCCCGGACAGCTGGGGTTCGGCTTTCTTT
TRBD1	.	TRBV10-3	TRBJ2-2	CAINGQGNTGELFF	TGTGCCATCAACGGACAGGGGAACACCGGGGAGCTGTTTTTT
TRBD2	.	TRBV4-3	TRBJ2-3	CASSQDPSSGLDTQYF	TGCGCCAGCAGCCAAGATCCCTCTAGCGGGTTAGATACGCAGTATTTT
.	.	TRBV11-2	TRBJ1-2	CASSLDLTTPTF	TGTGCCAGCAGCTTAGATCTCACAACACCAACCTTC
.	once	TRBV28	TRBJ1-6	CASREWGRGDNSPLHF	TGTGCCAGCAGGGAGTGGGGCAGGGGTGATAATTCACCCCTCCACTTT
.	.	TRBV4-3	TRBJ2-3	CASSQERTEADTQYF	TGCGCCAGCAGCCAAGAGCGGACAGAAGCAGATACGCAGTATTTT
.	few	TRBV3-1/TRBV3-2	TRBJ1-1	CASSRTPGQGTEAFF	TGTGCCAGCAGCCGAACCCCAGGGCAGGGAACTGAAGCTTTCTTT
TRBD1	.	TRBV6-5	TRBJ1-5	CASRGTGGRGQPQHF	TGTGCCAGCAGAGGGACAGGGGGTCGCGGTCAGCCCCAGCATTTT
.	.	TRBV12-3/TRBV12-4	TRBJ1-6	CASTWGNSPLHF	TGTGCCAGCACCTGGGGCAATTCACCCCTCCACTTT
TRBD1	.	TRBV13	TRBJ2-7	CASSLALDRGYEQYF	TGTGCCAGCAGCTTAGCTCTGGACAGGGGCTACGAGCAGTACTTC
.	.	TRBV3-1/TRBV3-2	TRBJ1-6	CASSQGQVNSPLHF	TGTGCCAGCAGCCAAGGACAGGTAAATTCACCCCTCCACTTT
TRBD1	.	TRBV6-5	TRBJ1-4	CASSYSGTGNEKLFF	TGTGCCAGCAGTTACTCCGGGACAGGGAATGAAAAACTGTTTTTT
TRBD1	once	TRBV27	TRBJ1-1	CASSLIGQGNTEAFF	TGTGCCAGCAGTTTAATCGGACAGGGGAACACTGAAGCTTTCTTT
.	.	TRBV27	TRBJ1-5	CASSLSGGWECYSVSNQPQHF	TGTGCCAGCAGTTTATCGGGAGGATGGGAGTGCTATTCCGTTAGCAATCAGCCCCAGCATTTT
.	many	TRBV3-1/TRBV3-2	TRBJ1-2	CASSQDRGRYNYGYTF	TGTGCCAGCAGCCAAGATCGCGGGAGGTACAACTATGGCTACACCTTC
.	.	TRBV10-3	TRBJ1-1	CAIRENTEAFF	TGTGCCATCCGGGAGAACACTGAAGCTTTCTTT
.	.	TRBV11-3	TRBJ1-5	CASSLREGQPQHF	TGTGCCAGCAGCTTGAGGGAGGGGCAGCCCCAGCATTTT
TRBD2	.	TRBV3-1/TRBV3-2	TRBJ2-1	CASPQTSGGVYNEQFF	TGTGCCAGCCCCCAAACTAGCGGGGGCGTCTACAATGAGCAGTTCTTC
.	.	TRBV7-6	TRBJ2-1	CASSLKQGHNEQFF	TGTGCCAGCAGCTTAAAACAGGGCCACAATGAGCAGTTCTTC
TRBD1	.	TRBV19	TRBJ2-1	CASSMAQGARVGQFF	TGTGCCAGTAGTATGGCGCAGGGGGCGCGGGTAGGGCAGTTCTTC
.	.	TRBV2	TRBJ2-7	CASSEAWTASYEQYF	TGTGCCAGCAGTGAAGCGTGGACAGCCTCCTACGAGCAGTACTTC
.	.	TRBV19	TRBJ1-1	CASRPRRVTEAFF	TGTGCCAGTAGGCCCCGGAGGGTCACTGAAGCTTTCTTT
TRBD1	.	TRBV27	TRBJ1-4	CASTSDRVSAPTNEKLFF	TGTGCCAGCACGTCAGACAGGGTTTCAGCTCCAACTAATGAAAAACTGTTTTTT
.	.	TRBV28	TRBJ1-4	CASSSGPNEKLFF	TGTGCCAGCAGTTCAGGGCCCAATGAAAAACTGTTTTTT
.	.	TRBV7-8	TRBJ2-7	CASRSWDSAGEQYF	TGTGCCAGCAGGTCGTGGGACTCCGCGGGTGAGCAGTACTTC
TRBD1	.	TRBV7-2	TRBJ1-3	CASSLDRGGNTIYF	TGTGCCAGCAGCTTAGACAGGGGTGGAAACACCATATATTTT
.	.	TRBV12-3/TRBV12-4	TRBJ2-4	CASSSGFPLYF	TGTGCCAGCAGTTCGGGTTTCCCCCTTTACTTC
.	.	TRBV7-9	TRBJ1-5	CASSLTQGGNNQPQHF	TGTGCCAGCAGCTTAACCCAGGGAGGAAACAATCAGCCCCAGCATTTT
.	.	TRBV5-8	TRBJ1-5	CASSFSSSSNQPQHF	TGTGCCAGCAGCTTTAGTTCAAGTAGCAATCAGCCCCAGCATTTT
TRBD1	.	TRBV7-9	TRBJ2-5	CASRLGTGTDKLGAQYF	TGTGCCAGCCGCTTGGGGACCGGGACAGACAAACTCGGGGCCCAGTACTTC
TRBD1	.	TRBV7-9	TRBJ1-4	CASSLGTGNEKLFF	TGTGCCAGCAGCTTAGGGACAGGGAATGAAAAACTGTTTTTT
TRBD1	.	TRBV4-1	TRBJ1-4	CASSPYGTGVEKLFF	TGCGCCAGCAGCCCGTACGGGACAGGGGTTGAAAAACTGTTTTTT
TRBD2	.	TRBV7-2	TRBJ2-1	CASSSDTSGVSKQFF	TGTGCCAGCAGCTCCGATACTAGCGGGGTTTCCAAGCAGTTCTTC
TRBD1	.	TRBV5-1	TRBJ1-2	CASSLGTGEHGYTF	TGCGCCAGCAGCTTGGGGACAGGGGAGCATGGCTACACCTTC
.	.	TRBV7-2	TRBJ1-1	CASSLPNSAREAFF	TGTGCCAGCAGCTTACCCAACAGTGCTCGTGAAGCTTTCTTT
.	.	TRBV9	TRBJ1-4	CASSGTGRANEKLFF	TGTGCCAGCAGCGGCACAGGGAGGGCTAATGAAAAACTGTTTTTT
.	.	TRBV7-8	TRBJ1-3	CASSLARAGNTIYF	TGTGCCAGCAGCTTAGCCCGGGCTGGAAACACCATATATTTT
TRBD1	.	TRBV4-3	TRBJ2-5	CASSRGQGEGETQYF	TGCGCCAGCAGCCGGGGACAGGGGGAAGGAGAGACCCAGTACTTC
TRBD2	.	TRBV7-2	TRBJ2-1	CASSARLAGEGNEQFF	TGTGCCAGCAGCGCCAGACTAGCGGGGGAAGGCAATGAGCAGTTCTTC
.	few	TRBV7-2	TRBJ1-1	CASSPRRGNTEAFF	TGTGCCAGCAGCCCCCGGAGGGGGAACACTGAAGCTTTCTTT
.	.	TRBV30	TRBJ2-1	CAWSQGVGQFF	TGTGCCTGGAGTCAAGGGGTTGGGCAGTTCTTC
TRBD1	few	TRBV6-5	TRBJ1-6	CASSYSGTGYSPLHF	TGTGCCAGCAGTTACTCCGGGACAGGGTATTCACCCCTCCACTTT
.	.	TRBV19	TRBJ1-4	CASSISRANEKLFF	TGTGCCAGTAGTATAAGTAGAGCTAATGAAAAACTGTTTTTT
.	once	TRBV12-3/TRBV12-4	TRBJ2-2	CASSTPGELFF	TGTGCCAGCAGTACACCCGGGGAGCTGTTTTTT
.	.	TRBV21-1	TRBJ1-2	CASSKSKTVAYGYTF	TGTGCCAGCAGCAAGTCAAAGACAGTCGCCTATGGCTACACCTTC
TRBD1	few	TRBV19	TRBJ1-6	CASSPPDRGPYNSPLHF	TGTGCCAGTAGTCCTCCGGACAGGGGCCCCTATAATTCACCCCTCCACTTT
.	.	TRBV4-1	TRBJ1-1	CASSQDSRATEAFF	TGCGCCAGCAGCCAAGACTCCAGGGCCACTGAAGCTTTCTTT
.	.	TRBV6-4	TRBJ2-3	CASSDTGRTDTQYF	TGTGCCAGCAGTGACACAGGGCGCACAGATACGCAGTATTTT